Presented here are 24 T cell receptor beta chains from one specimen sequenced in a study of cytomegalovirus exposure and HLA in healthy donors. With 60 Vbeta and 13 Jbeta primers, the PCR was carried out. Only in-frame clones appear in the TCRdb table, and some are missing; sequencing was by immunoSEQ multiplex PCR. This table holds around 91,000 clones, approximately 78% found once. The sequencing sample was made of PBMCs. These receptor sequences come from a male donor in good health and CMV-seropositive.

The gene calls are TRBV19 and TRBJ2-3; 10 bases are shared with TRBD1. This CDR3 comprises 16 residues. Germline V lookup: CDR1 LNHDA, CDR2 SQIVND (reference sequence). Unmatched junction bases numbered 10, after V lost 5 bases and J lost 5 bases. CDR3: CASSPSGTGERDTQYF. The CDR3 DNA is TGTGCCAGTAGTCCCTCCGGGACAGGGGAACGAGATACGCAGTATTTT.

The rearrangement joins TRBV7-6 to TRBJ2-5, with TRBD2 matching over 9 bases. J gave up 0 bases and V 5 bases, and 7 bases lay outside the gene matches. Germline CDR1 is SGHVS and CDR2 is FNYEAQ. The CDR3 extends over 16 amino acids. The CDR3 DNA is TGTGCCAGCAGCGCCGCTAGCGGGGTGTACCAAGAGACCCAGTACTTC. Protein product: CASSAASGVYQETQYF.

The chain recombines TRBV6-5 with TRBJ1-1, with TRBD1 identical over 8 bases. J gave up 7 bases and V 6 bases, and 7 bases lay outside the gene matches. The CDR3 consists of 13 residues. CDR1 and CDR2 (germline): MNHEY, SVGAGI. The CDR3 spells CASRTRTGIEAFF. CDR3 DNA: TGTGCCAGCAGAACTCGGACAGGGATTGAAGCTTTCTTT.

This clone has just a few counts. The chain employs TRBV6-5 and TRBJ1-2; D is undetermined. Trimming took 3 bases from V and 5 from J, leaving 13 bases between them. CDR1 and CDR2 (germline): MNHEY, SVGAGI. This CDR3 spans 14 amino acids. The CDR3 protein is CASSYGDGKYGYTF. The CDR3 bases are TGTGCCAGCAGTTATGGAGACGGAAAGTATGGCTACACCTTC.

The chain links TRBV10-3 to TRBJ2-1; D remains ambiguous. Germline-derived CDR1 and CDR2 are ENHRY and SYGVKD. The V end was cut by 3 bases, the J end by 0 bases, with 15 bases between. This CDR3 has 17 amino acids. CDR3 residues: CAISDPFSVVSYNEQFF. The CDR3 region has the DNA TGTGCCATCAGTGACCCATTTAGTGTCGTCTCCTACAATGAGCAGTTCTTC.

J is TRBJ2-5 and V is TRBV9; 10 bases match TRBD2. J was trimmed by 2 bases and V by 0 bases; bases with no gene match: 4. The CDR3 runs to 16 residues. Germline V gene lookup returns CDR1 SGDLS and CDR2 YYNGEE. Here the CDR3 reads CASSVVAGGLQETQYF. The CDR3 DNA sequence: TGTGCCAGCAGCGTAGTAGCGGGGGGCTTACAAGAGACCCAGTACTTC.

V usage is TRBV6-1 and J usage is TRBJ2-1; TRBD2 agrees at 8 bases. With 4 bases clipped from V and 0 bases from J, the junction kept 5 bases outside the gene matches. The CDR3 has 16 residues. Germline loops: CDR1 MNHNS, CDR2 SASEGT. The CDR3 reads CASSGIAGSSYNEQFF. CDR3 nucleotide sequence: TGTGCCAGCAGTGGAATAGCGGGGAGCTCCTACAATGAGCAGTTCTTC.

V gene TRBV9 combines with J gene TRBJ1-3; perhaps TRBD1 as D (6 bases). The CDR3 spans 16 residues. Germline-derived CDR1 and CDR2 are SGDLS and YYNGEE. Trimming shortened V by 3 bases and J by 0 bases, and 13 bases separated the two germline ends. CDR3 nucleotide sequence: TGTGCCAGCAGCGCCTATTCAGGGGACTCTGGAAACACCATATATTTT. Translating it yields CASSAYSGDSGNTIYF.

The chain is built from TRBV30 and TRBJ1-1; no clear D. Trimming cost V 0 bases and J 1 base, with 6 bases left between them. The CDR3 totals 13 residues. Germline CDR1 and CDR2: GTSNPN and SVGIG (reference sequence). CDR3 protein: CAWSVYGNTEAFF. The CDR3 coding sequence is TGTGCCTGGAGTGTTTACGGGAACACTGAAGCTTTCTTT.

CDR3 DNA: TGTGCCACGGACAAGGACAGGGGGGTTTATGGCTACACCTTC. It is translated as CATDKDRGVYGYTF. The J gene is TRBJ1-2, the V gene TRBV6-6; 10 bases are a match to TRBD1. Germline-derived CDR1 and CDR2 are MNHNY and SVGAGI (reference sequence). Trimming at V came to 10 bases and at J to 5 bases, leaving 10 bases not matched to a gene. The CDR3 covers 14 residues.

The chain joins TRBV14 to TRBJ1-4, with unresolved D. CDR3 size: 16 residues. The V gene lost 4 bases and the J gene lost 8 bases, with 20 bases spanning the gap. Germline-derived CDR1 and CDR2 are SGHDN and FVKESK. The CDR3 is CASSLPESGPGEKLFF. CDR3 nucleotides: TGTGCCAGCAGCCTCCCGGAGTCCGGACCGGGAGAAAAACTGTTTTTT.

The CDR3 nucleotides are TGTGCCAGTAGTATAGGGCAAAACACTGAAGCTTTCTTT. Protein product: CASSIGQNTEAFF. The chain employs TRBV19 and TRBJ1-1; no firm D call. Trimming pared 1 base from V and 2 bases from J, leaving 5 bases between. Germline CDR1 and CDR2: LNHDA and SQIVND (reference sequence). This CDR3 is 13 amino acids long.

The rearrangement uses TRBV6-6 and TRBJ1-2; the D is unclear. Trimming took off 2 bases at V and 8 bases at J, with 12 bases between the two ends. The CDR3 covers 13 residues. Germline V gives CDR1 MNHNY, CDR2 SVGAGI (reference sequence). The CDR3 nucleotides read TGTGCCAGCAGTTACGGTGCACGGAGCGGCTACACCTTC. It encodes CASSYGARSGYTF.

This clone has only one observation. CDR3 in DNA: TGTGCCAGCAGTACCCACCCAGGGGGCGGAGGCTATGGCTACACCTTC. It translates to CASSTHPGGGGYGYTF. V usage is TRBV28 and J usage is TRBJ1-2, with 8 bases that match TRBD1. Losses at the gene ends were 5 bases for V and 4 bases for J; bases not matched to a gene: 12. This CDR3 spans 16 amino acids. Germline V gene sequence: CDR1 MDHEN, CDR2 SYDVKM.

This clone has a count of ten or more. V is TRBV5-4 and J is TRBJ2-7; tentatively, D is TRBD2 (5 bases). Germline V CDR1 and CDR2: SGHNT, YYREEE (reference sequence). The length of the CDR3 is 17 residues. The V end was cut by 1 base, the J end by 2 bases, with 19 bases between. CDR3 residues: CASSLSQFSVNPYEQYF. The CDR3 DNA sequence: TGTGCCAGCAGCTTGTCTCAGTTTAGCGTAAACCCCTACGAGCAGTACTTC. The whole variable domain, filled in from reference TRBV5-4 and TRBJ2-7, reads ETGVTQSPTHLIKTRGQQVTLRCSSQSGHNTVSWYQQALGQGPQFIFQYYREEENGRGNFPPRFSGLQFPNYSSELNVNALELDDSALYLCASSLSQFSVNPYEQYFGPGTRLTVT.

The V and J genes are TRBV28 and TRBJ1-5; D may be TRBD1 (5 bases). V was cut by 7 bases and J by 7 bases, with 32 bases left in between. The CDR3 spans 19 residues. Germline-derived CDR1 and CDR2 are MDHEN and SYDVKM. DNA of the CDR3: TGTGCCAGCAACACCCCCCTAAGGGGCGTAATCGGCTCCAGGCAGCCCCAGCATTTT. It encodes CASNTPLRGVIGSRQPQHF.

This clone was observed once. This chain links TRBV5-1 with TRBJ1-1; no clear D gene. V lost 0 bases to trimming and J lost 0 bases, with 12 bases between them. CDR1 and CDR2 (germline): SGHRS, YFSETQ. The CDR3 spans 16 residues. The CDR3 protein is CASSLGGGSMNTEAFF. The CDR3 DNA reads as TGCGCCAGCAGCTTGGGCGGAGGATCGATGAACACTGAAGCTTTCTTT. Together with reference TRBV5-1 and TRBJ1-1, the CDR3 gives the full variable domain: KAGVTQTPRYLIKTRGQQVTLSCSPISGHRSVSWYQQTPGQGLQFLFEYFSETQRNKGNFPGRFSGRQFSNSRSEMNVSTLELGDSALYLCASSLGGGSMNTEAFFGQGTRLTVV.

This chain connects TRBV18 to TRBJ1-2; D may be TRBD1 (5 bases). The germline CDR1 and CDR2 sequences are KGHSH and LQKENI. The V and J ends lost 5 bases and 7 bases respectively, with 20 bases between them. The CDR3 spans 15 residues. The CDR3 DNA sequence: TGTGCCAGCTCAACCGACAGACCAGAGAGGTCTGGCTACACCTTC. Translated, it gives CASSTDRPERSGYTF.

The chain couples TRBV10-3 to TRBJ1-2; D not certain. The CDR3 covers 15 residues. V lost 1 base, J lost 1 base, and 10 bases lay in between. Germline V gene sequence: CDR1 ENHRY, CDR2 SYGVKD. The CDR3 loop is CAISEYQEINYGYTF. CDR3 nucleotide sequence: TGTGCCATCAGTGAGTATCAGGAAATTAACTATGGCTACACCTTC.

The table lists this clone with a few counts. CDR3 in DNA: TGTGCCAGCAGTTACACAAAGGCACAGACCTACGAGCAGTACTTC. It encodes CASSYTKAQTYEQYF. J is TRBJ2-7 and V is TRBV6-5; the D is unclear. This CDR3 contains 15 residues. V lost 2 bases and J lost 2, with 13 bases in between. Per the germline V gene, CDR1 is MNHEY and CDR2 is SVGAGI.

This clone was found once. The chain joins TRBV5-1 to TRBJ2-7; tentatively, D is TRBD2 (5 bases). Germline CDR1 reads SGHRS; CDR2 reads YFSETQ. The germline V and J ends were trimmed by 0 bases and 3 bases, with 19 bases remaining between them. The CDR3 is 17 amino acids. The DNA of the CDR3 is TGCGCCAGCAGCTTGGCATTGTCGACTACGGGTATCTACGAGCAGTACTTC. Protein product: CASSLALSTTGIYEQYF.

In DNA, the CDR3 is TGTGCCAGCAGCCATAGCGGGAGCGGCAACAATGAGCAGTTCTTC. It is translated as CASSHSGSGNNEQFF. The chain recombines TRBV7-2 with TRBJ2-1, with 9 bases lining up with TRBD2. Germline CDR1 is SGHTA and CDR2 is FQGNSA. The CDR3 length is 15 residues. With V trimmed by 5 bases and J by 5 bases, 7 bases remained unmatched.

The chain recombines TRBV6-5 with TRBJ2-7; TRBD1 agrees at 8 bases. This CDR3 has 15 residues. J gave up 6 bases and V 8 bases, and 15 bases lay outside the gene matches. CDR1 is MNHEY and CDR2 is SVGAGI in the germline V gene. CDR3 in DNA: TGTGCCAGCCGTCACTTTACGGGGACAGGAGGCGAGCAGTACTTC. Its translation is CASRHFTGTGGEQYF.

This chain joins TRBV28 and TRBJ2-5; the D gene is possibly TRBD1 (6 bases). The closer fit of TRBJ2-7 to the DNA end suggests the J call may be wrong. From germline, CDR1 is MDHEN and CDR2 SYDVKM. The CDR3 runs to 16 residues. In DNA, the CDR3 is TGTGCCAGCAGTTTATCGCCAGGGGTGTCCCCCTACGAGCAGTACTTC. It codes for CASSLSPGVSPYEQYF.